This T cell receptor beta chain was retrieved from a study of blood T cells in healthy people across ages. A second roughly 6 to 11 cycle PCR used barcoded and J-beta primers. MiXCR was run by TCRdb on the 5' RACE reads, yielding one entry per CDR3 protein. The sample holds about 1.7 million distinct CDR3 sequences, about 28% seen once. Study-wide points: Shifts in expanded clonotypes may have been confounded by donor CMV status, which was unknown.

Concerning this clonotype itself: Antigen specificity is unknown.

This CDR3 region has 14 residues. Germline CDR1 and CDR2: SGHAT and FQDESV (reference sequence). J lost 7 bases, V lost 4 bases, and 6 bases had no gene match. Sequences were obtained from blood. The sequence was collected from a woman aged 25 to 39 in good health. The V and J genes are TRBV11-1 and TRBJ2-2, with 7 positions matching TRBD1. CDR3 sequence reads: CASSSDRNVGELFF. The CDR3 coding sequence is TGTGCCAGCAGCTCGGACAGGAATGTCGGGGAGCTGTTTTTT.